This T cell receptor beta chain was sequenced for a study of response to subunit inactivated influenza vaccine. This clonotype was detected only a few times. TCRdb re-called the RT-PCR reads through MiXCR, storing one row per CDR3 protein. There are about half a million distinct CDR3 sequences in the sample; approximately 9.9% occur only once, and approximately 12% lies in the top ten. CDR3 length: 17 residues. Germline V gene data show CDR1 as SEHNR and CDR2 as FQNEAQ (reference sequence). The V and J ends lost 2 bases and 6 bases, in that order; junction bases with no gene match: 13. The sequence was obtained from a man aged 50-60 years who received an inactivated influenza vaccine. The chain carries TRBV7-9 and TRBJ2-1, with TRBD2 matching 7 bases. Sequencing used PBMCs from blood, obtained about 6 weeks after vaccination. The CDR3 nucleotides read TGTGCCAGCAGCTTAAGCGGTTGGCGGGAGCACCGCAATGAGCAGTTCTTC. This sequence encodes CASSLSGWREHRNEQFF.